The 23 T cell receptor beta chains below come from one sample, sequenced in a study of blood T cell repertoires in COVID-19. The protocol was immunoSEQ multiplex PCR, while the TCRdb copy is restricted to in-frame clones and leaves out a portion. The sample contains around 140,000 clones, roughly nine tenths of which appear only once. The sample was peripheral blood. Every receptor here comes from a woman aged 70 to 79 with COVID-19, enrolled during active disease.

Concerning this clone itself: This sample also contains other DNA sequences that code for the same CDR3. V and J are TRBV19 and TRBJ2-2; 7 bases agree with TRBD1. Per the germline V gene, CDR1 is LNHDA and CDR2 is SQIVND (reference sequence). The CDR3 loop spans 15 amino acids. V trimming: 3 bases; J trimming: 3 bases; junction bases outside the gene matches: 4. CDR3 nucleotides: TGTGCCAGTAGTATCTACAGGGGACACACCGGGGAGCTGTTTTTT. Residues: CASSIYRGHTGELFF.

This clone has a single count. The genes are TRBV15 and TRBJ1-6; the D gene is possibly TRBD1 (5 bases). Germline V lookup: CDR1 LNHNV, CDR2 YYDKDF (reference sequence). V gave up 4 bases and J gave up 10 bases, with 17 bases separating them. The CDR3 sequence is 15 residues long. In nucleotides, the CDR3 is TGTGCCACCAGCACCAGGGACTCTCCCCACTCACCCCTCCACTTT. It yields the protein CATSTRDSPHSPLHF.

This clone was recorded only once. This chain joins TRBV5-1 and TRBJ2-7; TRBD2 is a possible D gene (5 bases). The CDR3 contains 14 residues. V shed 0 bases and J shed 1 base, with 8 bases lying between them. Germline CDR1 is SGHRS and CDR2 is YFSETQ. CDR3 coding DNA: TGCGCCAGCAGCTTGGAGCCGGGATCCTACGAGCAGTACTTC. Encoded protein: CASSLEPGSYEQYF.

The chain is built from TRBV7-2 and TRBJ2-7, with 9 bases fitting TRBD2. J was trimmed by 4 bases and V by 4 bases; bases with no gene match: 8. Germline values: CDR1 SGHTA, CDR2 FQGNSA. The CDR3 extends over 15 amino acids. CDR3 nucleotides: TGTGCCAGCAGCTCGCCGCGGGGGGGCCTTTACGAGCAGTACTTC. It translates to CASSSPRGGLYEQYF.

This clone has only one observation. CDR3: CASSGPEGNTGELFF. In DNA form, the CDR3 reads TGTGCCAGCTCTGGGCCCGAGGGAAACACCGGGGAGCTGTTTTTT. J is TRBJ2-2 and V is TRBV18, with D possibly matching TRBD2 (5 bases). The CDR3 has 15 amino acids. Germline-derived CDR1 and CDR2 are KGHSH and LQKENI. The V gene lost 6 bases and the J gene lost 2 bases, with 13 bases spanning the gap.

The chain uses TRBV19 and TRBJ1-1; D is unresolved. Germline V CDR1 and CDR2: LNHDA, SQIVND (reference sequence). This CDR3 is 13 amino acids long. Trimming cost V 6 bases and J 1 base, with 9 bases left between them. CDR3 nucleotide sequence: TGTGCCAGTAGGCGCGAAGCGAACACTGAAGCTTTCTTT. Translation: CASRREANTEAFF.

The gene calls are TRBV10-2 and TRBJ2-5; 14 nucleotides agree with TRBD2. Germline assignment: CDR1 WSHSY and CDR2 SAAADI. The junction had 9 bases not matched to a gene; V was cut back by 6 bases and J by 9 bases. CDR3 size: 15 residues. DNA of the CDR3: TGCGCCAGCAGGGGAGGGACTAGCGGGGGTCCGGCCCAGTACTTC. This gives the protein CASRGGTSGGPAQYF.

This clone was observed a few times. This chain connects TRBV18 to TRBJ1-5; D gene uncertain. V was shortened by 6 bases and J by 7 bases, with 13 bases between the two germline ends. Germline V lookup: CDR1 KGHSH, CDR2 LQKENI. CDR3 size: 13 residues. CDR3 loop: CASSPSREQPQHF. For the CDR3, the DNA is TGTGCCAGCTCTCCCTCCCGGGAGCAGCCCCAGCATTTT.

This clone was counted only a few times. The CDR3 DNA is TGTGCCAGCAGCTCTTCAGGGGGCCACACTGAAGCTTTCTTT. The encoded protein is CASSSSGGHTEAFF. The genes are TRBV7-9 and TRBJ1-1; 8 bases line up with TRBD1. Germline V gives CDR1 SEHNR, CDR2 FQNEAQ (reference sequence). The CDR3 is made up of 14 amino acids. V shed 4 bases and J 3 bases; nucleotides not matched to a gene: 4.

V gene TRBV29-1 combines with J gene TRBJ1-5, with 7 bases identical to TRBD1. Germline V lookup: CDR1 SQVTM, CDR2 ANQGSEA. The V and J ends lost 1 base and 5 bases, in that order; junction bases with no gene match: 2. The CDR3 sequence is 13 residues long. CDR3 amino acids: CSVEGQGDQPQHF. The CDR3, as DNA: TGCAGCGTTGAAGGACAGGGCGATCAGCCCCAGCATTTT.

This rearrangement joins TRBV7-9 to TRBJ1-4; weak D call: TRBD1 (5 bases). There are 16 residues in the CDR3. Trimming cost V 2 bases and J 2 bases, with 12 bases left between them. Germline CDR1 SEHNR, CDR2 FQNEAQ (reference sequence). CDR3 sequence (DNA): TGTGCCAGCAGCTTAAAAAGGGGCAGGACTAATGAAAAACTGTTTTTT. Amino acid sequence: CASSLKRGRTNEKLFF.

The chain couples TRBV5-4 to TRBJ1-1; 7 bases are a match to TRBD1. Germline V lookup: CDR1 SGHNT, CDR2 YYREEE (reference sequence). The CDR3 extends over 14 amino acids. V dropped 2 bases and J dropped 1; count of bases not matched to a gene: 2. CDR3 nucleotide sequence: TGTGCCAGCAGCTTAGGGGACAGGAACACTGAAGCTTTCTTT. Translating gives CASSLGDRNTEAFF.

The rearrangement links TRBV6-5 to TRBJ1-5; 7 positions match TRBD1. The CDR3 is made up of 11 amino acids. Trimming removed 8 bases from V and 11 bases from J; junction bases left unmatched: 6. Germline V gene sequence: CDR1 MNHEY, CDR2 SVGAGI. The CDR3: CASLGQAAQHF. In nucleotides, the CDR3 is TGTGCCAGCCTTGGACAGGCGGCCCAGCATTTT.

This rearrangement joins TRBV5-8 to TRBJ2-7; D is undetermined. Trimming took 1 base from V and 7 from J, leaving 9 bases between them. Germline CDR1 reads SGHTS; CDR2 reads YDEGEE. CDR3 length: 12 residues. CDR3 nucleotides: TGTGCCAGCAGCTTGCGGCGGCGGGAGCAGTACTTC. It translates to CASSLRRREQYF.

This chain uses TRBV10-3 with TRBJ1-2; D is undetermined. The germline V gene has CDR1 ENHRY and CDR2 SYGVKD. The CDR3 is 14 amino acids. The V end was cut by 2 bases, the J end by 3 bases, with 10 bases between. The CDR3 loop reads CAISEGGSYYGYTF. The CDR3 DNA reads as TGTGCCATCAGTGAGGGAGGGTCCTACTATGGCTACACCTTC.

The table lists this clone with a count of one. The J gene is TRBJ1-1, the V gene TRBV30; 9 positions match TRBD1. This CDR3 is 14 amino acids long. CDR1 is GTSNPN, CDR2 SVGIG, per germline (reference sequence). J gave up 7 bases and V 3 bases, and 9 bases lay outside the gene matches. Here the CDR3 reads CAWSEPGQGSEAFF. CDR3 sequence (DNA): TGTGCCTGGAGCGAACCGGGACAGGGCAGTGAAGCTTTCTTT.

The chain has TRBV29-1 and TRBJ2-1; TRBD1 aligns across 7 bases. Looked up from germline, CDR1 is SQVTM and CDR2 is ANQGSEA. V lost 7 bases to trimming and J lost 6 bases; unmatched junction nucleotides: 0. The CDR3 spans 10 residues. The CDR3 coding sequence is TGCAGCGCAGGGGGCAATGAGCAGTTCTTC. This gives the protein CSAGGNEQFF.

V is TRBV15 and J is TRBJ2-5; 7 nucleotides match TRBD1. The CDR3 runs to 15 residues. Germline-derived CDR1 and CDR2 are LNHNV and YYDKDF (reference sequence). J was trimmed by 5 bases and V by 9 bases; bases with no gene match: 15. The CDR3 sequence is CATKLSGGQKETQYF. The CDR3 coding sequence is TGTGCCACTAAACTTTCAGGGGGACAGAAGGAGACCCAGTACTTC. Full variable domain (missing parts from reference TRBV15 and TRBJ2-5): DAMVIQNPRYQVTQFGKPVTLSCSQTLNHNVMYWYQQKSSQAPKLLFHYYDKDFNNEADTPDNFQSRRPNTSFCFLDIRSPGLGDTAMYLCATKLSGGQKETQYFGPGTRLLVL.

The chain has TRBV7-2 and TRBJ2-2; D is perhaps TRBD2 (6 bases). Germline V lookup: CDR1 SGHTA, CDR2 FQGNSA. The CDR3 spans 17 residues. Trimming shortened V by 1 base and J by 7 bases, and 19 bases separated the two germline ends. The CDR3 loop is CASSLGLGSGSLGELFF. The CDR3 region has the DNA TGTGCCAGCAGCTTAGGGTTAGGTAGCGGAAGTCTCGGGGAGCTGTTTTTT.

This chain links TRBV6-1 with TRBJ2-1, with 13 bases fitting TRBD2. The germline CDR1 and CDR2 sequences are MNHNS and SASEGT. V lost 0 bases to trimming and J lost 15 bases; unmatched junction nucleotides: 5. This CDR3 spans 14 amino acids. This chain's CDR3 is CASSEAALAGGRFF. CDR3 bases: TGTGCCAGCAGTGAAGCCGCACTAGCGGGGGGGAGGTTCTTC.

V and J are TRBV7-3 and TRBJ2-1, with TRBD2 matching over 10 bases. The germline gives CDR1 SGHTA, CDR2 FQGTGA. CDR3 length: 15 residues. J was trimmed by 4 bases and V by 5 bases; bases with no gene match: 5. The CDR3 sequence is CASSPTSGEYNEQFF. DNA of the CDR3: TGTGCCAGCAGCCCCACTAGCGGGGAGTACAATGAGCAGTTCTTC. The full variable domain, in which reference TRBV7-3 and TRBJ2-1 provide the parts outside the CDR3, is GAGVSQTPSNKVTEKGKYVELRCDPISGHTALYWYRQSLGQGPEFLIYFQGTGAADDSGLPNDRFFAVRPEGSVSTLKIQRTERGDSAVYLCASSPTSGEYNEQFFGPGTRLTVL.

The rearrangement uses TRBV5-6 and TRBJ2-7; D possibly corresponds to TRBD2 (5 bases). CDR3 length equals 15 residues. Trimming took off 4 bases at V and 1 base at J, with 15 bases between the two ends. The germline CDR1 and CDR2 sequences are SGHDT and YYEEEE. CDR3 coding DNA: TGTGCCAGCAGCCCGTCGTCGGGATGGTCCTACGAGCAGTACTTC. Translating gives CASSPSSGWSYEQYF.

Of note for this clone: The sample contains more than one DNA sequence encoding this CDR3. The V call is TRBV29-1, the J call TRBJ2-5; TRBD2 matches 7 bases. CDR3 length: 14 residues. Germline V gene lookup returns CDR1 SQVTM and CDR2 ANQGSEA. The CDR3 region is CRVGGLGGGETQYF. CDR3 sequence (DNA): TGCCGGGTGGGGGGACTGGGGGGGGGAGAGACCCAGTACTTC.